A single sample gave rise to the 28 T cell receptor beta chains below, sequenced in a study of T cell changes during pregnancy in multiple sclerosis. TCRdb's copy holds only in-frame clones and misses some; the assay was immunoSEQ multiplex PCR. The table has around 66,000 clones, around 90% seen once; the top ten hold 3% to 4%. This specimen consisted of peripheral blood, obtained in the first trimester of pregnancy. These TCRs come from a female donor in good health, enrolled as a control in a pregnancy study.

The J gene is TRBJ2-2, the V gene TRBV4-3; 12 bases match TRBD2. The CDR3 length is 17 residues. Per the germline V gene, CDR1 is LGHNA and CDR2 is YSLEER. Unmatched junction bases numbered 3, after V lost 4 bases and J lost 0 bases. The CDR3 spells CASSRASGGANTGELFF. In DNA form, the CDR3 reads TGCGCCAGCAGCCGCGCTAGCGGGGGGGCGAACACCGGGGAGCTGTTTTTT.

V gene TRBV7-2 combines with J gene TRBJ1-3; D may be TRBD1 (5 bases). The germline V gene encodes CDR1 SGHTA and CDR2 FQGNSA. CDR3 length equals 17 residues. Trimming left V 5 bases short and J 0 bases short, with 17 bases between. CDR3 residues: CASSLGGQGLSGNTIYF. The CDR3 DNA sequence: TGTGCCAGCAGCCTAGGAGGACAAGGCCTCTCTGGAAACACCATATATTTT. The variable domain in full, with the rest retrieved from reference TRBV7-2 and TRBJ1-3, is GAGVSQSPSNKVTEKGKDVELRCDPISGHTALYWYRQSLGQGLEFLIYFQGNSAPDKSGLPSDRFSAERTGGSVSTLTIQRTQQEDSAVYLCASSLGGQGLSGNTIYFGEGSWLTVV.

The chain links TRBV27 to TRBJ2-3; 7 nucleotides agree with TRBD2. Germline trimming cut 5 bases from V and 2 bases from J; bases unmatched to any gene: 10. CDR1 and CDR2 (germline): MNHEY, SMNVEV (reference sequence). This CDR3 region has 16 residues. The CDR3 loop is CASSDTAGTTTDTQYF. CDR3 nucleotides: TGTGCCAGCAGTGATACAGCGGGGACGACCACAGATACGCAGTATTTT.

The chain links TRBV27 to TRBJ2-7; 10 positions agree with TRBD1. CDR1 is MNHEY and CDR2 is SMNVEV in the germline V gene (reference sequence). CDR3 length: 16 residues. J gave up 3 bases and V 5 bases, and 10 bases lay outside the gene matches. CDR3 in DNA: TGTGCCAGCAGTCCCTCCGGGGACAGGGGACGCTACGAGCAGTACTTC. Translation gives CASSPSGDRGRYEQYF.

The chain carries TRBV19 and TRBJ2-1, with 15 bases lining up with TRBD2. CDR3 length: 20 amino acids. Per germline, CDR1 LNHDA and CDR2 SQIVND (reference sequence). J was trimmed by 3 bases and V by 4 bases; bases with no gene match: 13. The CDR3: CASSKTYSGTSGRYYNEQFF. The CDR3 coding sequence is TGTGCCAGTAGTAAAACGTATTCCGGGACTAGCGGGAGGTACTACAATGAGCAGTTCTTC.

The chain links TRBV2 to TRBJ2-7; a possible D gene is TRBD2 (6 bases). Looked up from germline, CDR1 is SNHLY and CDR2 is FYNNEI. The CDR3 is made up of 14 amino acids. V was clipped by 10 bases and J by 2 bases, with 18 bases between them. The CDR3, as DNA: TGTGCCACCCTCCTAGGAGGAGGGGCCTACGAGCAGTACTTC. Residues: CATLLGGGAYEQYF. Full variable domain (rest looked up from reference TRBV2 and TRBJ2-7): EPEVTQTPSHQVTQMGQEVILRCVPISNHLYFYWYRQILGQKVEFLVSFYNNEISEKSEIFDDQFSVERPDGSNFTLKIRSTKLEDSAMYFCATLLGGGAYEQYFGPGTRLTVT.

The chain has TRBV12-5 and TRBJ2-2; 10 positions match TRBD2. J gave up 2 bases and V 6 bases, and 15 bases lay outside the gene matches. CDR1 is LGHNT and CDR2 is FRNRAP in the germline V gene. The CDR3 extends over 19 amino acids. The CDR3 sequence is CASGPSPGLARGNTGELFF. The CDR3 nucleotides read TGTGCTAGTGGCCCCAGTCCGGGACTAGCGCGGGGTAACACCGGGGAGCTGTTTTTT.

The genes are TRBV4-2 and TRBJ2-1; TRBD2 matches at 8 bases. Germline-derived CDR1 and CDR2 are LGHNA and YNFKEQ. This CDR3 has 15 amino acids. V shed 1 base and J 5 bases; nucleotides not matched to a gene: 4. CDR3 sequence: CASSQGGLGDNEQFF. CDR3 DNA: TGTGCCAGCAGCCAAGGGGGACTAGGGGACAATGAGCAGTTCTTC.

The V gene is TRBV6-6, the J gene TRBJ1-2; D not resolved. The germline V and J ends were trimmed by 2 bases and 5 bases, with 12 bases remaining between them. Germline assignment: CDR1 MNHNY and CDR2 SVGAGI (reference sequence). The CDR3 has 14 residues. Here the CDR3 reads CASSYIRGDYGYTF. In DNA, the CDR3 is TGTGCCAGCAGTTACATCCGGGGAGATTATGGCTACACCTTC.

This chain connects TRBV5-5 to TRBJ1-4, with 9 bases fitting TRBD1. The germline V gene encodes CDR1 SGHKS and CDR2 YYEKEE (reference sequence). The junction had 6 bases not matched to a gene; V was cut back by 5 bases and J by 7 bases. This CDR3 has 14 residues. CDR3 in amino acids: CASSSGTGSEKLFF. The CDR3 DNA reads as TGTGCCAGCAGTTCCGGGACAGGGAGTGAAAAACTGTTTTTT.

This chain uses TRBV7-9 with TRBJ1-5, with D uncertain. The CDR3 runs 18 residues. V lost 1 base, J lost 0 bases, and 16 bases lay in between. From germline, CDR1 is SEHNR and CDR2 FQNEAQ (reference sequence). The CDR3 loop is CASSLEQSGPRSNQPQHF. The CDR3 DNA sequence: TGTGCCAGCAGCTTAGAACAGAGTGGCCCCCGTAGCAATCAGCCCCAGCATTTT.

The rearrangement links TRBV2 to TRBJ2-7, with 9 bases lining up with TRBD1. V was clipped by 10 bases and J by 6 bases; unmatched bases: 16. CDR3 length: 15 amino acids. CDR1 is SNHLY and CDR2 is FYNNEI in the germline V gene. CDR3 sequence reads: CATGYIPGQGGEQYF. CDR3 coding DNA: TGTGCCACCGGATATATACCGGGACAGGGAGGCGAGCAGTACTTC.

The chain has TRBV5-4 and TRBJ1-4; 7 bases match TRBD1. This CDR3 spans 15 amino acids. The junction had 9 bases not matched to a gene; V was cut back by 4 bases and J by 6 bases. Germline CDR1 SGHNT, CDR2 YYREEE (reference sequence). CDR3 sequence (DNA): TGTGCCAGCAGCCAAGACAGGGAGGCGCATGAAAAACTGTTTTTT. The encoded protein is CASSQDREAHEKLFF.

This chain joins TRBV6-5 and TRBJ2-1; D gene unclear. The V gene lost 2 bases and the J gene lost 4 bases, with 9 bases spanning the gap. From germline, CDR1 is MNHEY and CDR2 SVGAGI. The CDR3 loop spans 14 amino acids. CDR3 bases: TGTGCCAGCAGTTACGATTTGGAGTACAATGAGCAGTTCTTC. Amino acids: CASSYDLEYNEQFF.

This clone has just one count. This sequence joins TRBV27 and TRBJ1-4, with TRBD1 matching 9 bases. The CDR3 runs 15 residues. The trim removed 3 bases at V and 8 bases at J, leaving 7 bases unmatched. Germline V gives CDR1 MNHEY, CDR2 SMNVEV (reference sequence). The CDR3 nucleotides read TGTGCCAGCAGTTTCGGACAGGGGTTCAGAGAAAAACTGTTTTTT. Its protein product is CASSFGQGFREKLFF.

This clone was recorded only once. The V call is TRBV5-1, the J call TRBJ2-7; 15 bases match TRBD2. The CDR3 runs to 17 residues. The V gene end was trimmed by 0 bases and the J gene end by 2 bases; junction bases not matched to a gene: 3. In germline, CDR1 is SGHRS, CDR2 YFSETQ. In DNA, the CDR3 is TGCGCCAGCAGCTTGGGGACTAGCGGGAGGGCCGCCTACGAGCAGTACTTC. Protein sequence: CASSLGTSGRAAYEQYF.

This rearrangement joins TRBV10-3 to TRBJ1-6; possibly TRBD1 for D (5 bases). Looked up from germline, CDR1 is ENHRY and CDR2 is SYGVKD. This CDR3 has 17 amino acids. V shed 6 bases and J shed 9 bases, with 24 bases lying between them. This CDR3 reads CAISPGDVSGRGSPLHF. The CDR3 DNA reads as TGTGCCATCAGCCCGGGGGATGTATCGGGGCGCGGTTCACCCCTCCACTTT.

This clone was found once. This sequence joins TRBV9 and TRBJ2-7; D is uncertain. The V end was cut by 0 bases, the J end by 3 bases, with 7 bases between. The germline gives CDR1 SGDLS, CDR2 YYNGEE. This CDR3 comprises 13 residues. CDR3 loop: CASSVETNYEQYF. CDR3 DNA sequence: TGTGCCAGCAGCGTAGAAACTAACTACGAGCAGTACTTC.

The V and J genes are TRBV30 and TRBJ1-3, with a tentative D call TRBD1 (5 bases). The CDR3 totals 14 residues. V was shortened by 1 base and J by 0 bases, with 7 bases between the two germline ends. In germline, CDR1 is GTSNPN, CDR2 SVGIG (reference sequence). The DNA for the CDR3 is TGTGCCTGGAGTGGGGACTTCTCTGGAAACACCATATATTTT. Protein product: CAWSGDFSGNTIYF.

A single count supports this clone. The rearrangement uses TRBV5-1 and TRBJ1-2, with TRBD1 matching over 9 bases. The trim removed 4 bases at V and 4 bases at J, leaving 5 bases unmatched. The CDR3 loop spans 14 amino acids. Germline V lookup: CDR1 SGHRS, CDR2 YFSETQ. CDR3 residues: CASSPGDRAYGYTF. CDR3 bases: TGCGCCAGCAGCCCGGGGGACAGGGCCTATGGCTACACCTTC. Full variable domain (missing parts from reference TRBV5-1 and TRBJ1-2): KAGVTQTPRYLIKTRGQQVTLSCSPISGHRSVSWYQQTPGQGLQFLFEYFSETQRNKGNFPGRFSGRQFSNSRSEMNVSTLELGDSALYLCASSPGDRAYGYTFGSGTRLTVV.

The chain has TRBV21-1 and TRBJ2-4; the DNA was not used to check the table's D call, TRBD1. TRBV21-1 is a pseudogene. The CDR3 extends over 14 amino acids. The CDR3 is CARRQGWAKNIQYF. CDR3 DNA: TGTGCCAGAAGACAGGGCTGGGCCAAAAACATTCAGTACTTC.

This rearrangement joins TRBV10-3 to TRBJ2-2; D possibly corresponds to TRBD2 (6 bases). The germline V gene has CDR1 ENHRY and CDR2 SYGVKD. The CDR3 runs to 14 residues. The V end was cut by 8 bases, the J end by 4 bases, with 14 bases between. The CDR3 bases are TGTGCCATCGGGACTGGGGATTTCACCGGGGAGCTGTTTTTT. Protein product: CAIGTGDFTGELFF.

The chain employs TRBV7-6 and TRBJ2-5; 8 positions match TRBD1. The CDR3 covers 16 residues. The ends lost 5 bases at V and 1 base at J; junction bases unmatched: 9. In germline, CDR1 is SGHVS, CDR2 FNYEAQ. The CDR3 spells CASSLGTGDLQETQYF. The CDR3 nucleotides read TGTGCCAGCAGCCTAGGGACAGGAGATCTCCAAGAGACCCAGTACTTC. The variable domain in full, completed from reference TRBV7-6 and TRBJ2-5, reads GAGVSQSPRYKVTKRGQDVALRCDPISGHVSLYWYRQALGQGPEFLTYFNYEAQQDKSGLPNDRFSAERPEGSISTLTIQRTEQRDSAMYRCASSLGTGDLQETQYFGPGTRLLVL.

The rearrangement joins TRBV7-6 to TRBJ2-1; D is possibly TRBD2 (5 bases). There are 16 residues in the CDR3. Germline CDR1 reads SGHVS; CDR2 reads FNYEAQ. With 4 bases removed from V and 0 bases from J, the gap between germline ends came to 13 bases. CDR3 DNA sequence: TGTGCCAGCAGCTCGCCAGCGGTGAGCTCCTACAATGAGCAGTTCTTC. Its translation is CASSSPAVSSYNEQFF.

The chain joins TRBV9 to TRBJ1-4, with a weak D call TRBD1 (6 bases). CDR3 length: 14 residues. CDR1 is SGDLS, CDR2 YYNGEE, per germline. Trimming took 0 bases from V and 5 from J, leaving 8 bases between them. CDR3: CASSVEGQNEKLFF. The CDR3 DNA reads TGTGCCAGCAGCGTAGAAGGACAGAATGAAAAACTGTTTTTT.

In DNA form, the CDR3 reads TGCGCCAGCAGCCCGGCGGGGAATGAGCAGTTCTTC. Amino acids: CASSPAGNEQFF. The chain couples TRBV4-3 to TRBJ2-1; tentatively, D is TRBD2 (6 bases). Trimming pared 4 bases from V and 7 bases from J, leaving 8 bases between. Per germline, CDR1 LGHNA and CDR2 YSLEER. CDR3 length: 12 amino acids.

The CDR3 nucleotides are TGTGCCAGCAGCAAAGCCCATAGGAGGACAGGGCTCGAGCAGTACTTC. It is translated as CASSKAHRRTGLEQYF. The J gene is TRBJ2-7, the V gene TRBV21-1; the D segment call TRBD1 is taken from the table without a DNA check. TRBV21-1 is a listed pseudogene. The CDR3 runs 16 residues.

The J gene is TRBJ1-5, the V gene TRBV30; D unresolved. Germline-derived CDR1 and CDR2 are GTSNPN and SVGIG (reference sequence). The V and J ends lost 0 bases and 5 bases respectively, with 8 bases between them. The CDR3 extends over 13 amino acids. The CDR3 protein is CAWSVQNDQPQHF. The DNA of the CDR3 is TGTGCCTGGAGTGTACAAAATGATCAGCCCCAGCATTTT.